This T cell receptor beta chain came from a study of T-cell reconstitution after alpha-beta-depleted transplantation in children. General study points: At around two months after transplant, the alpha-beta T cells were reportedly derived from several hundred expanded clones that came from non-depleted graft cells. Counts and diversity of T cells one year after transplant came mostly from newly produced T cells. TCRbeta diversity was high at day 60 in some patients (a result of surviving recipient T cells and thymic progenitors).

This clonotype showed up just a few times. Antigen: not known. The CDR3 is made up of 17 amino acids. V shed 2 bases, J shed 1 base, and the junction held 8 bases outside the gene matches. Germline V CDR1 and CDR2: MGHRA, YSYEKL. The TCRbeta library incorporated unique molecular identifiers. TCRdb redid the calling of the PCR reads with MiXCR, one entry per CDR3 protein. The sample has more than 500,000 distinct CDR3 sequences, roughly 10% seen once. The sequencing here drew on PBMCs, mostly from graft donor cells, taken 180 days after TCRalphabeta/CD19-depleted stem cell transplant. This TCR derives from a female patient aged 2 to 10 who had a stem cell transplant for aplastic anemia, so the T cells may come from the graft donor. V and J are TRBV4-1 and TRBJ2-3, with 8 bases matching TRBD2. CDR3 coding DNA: TGCGCCAGCAGCCAACCGAGAGAACTAGCGGGCACAGATACGCAGTATTTT. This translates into CASSQPRELAGTDTQYF.